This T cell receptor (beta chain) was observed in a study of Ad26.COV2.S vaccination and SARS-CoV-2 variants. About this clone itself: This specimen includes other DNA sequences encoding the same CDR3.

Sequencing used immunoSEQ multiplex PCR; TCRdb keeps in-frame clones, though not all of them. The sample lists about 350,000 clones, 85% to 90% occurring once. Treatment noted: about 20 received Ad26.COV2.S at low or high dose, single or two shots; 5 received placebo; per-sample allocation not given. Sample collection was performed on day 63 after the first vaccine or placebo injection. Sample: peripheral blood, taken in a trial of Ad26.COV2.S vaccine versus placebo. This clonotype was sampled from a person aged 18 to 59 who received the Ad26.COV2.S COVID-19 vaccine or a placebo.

CDR3 sequence reads: CASSQGTGGNSPLHF. CDR3 nucleotides: TGCGCCAGCAGCCAAGGGACAGGAGGGAATTCACCCCTCCACTTT. V usage is TRBV4-3 and J usage is TRBJ1-6; 7 bases map to TRBD1. The germline V gene encodes CDR1 LGHNA and CDR2 YSLEER. With V trimmed by 1 base and J by 7 bases, 4 bases remained unmatched. The CDR3 covers 15 residues.